This TCR beta chain was identified during a study of CD8+CD57+ T cells in acquired aplastic anemia. Across the study: The mean DNA yield obtained from sorted CD4+ and CD8+ cells came to approximately 3 ug. Reads per healthy sample averaged approximately 9.9 million (CD4+) and approximately 12 million (CD8+).

Study-wide findings and caveats: Shared by patients and controls, nearly 30 CD8+ CDR3s were abundant in patients.

Researchers used genomic DNA as the template to profile TCR beta VDJ and CDR3. MiXCR, applied by TCRdb to the reads, yields one record per CDR3 protein. The table lists 200,000 to 250,000 distinct CDR3 sequences, over 60% of them singletons, with over 25% in the top ten. About this clonotype: Its antigen remains unidentified.

The clonotype originates from a human donor in good health. The specimen sequenced was sorted CD4+, CD8+, or CD8+CD57+ T cells (not recorded which) from PBMCs.

This CDR3 is CASSARDVAGGYYEQYF. CDR3 bases: TGCGCCAGCAGTGCTAGAGACGTAGCGGGAGGATACTACGAGCAGTACTTC. J is TRBJ2-7 and V is TRBV10-2; TRBD2 aligns across 10 bases. The CDR3 totals 17 residues. Per germline, CDR1 WSHSY and CDR2 SAAADI. Trimming at V came to 4 bases and at J to 3 bases, leaving 12 bases not matched to a gene.